The entry below describes one T cell receptor (beta chain). Its antigen is still unknown. No base quality information exists; no much larger clone differs at one position. In the germline V gene, CDR1 corresponds to SGDLS and CDR2 to YYNGEE. Trimming costs V 0 bases and J 4 bases, and their ends lie 13 bases apart. The CDR3 spans 15 residues, from the cysteine through the phenylalanine. The entry retains the CDR3 DNA only, 45 bases that are in frame from base 1. The protocol used for the library was 5' RACE. TCRdb records Illumina HiSeq 2000 as the sequencer. Template switching added a universal primer binding site, and the final cDNA carried a unique molecular identifier that allowed TCR cDNA molecules to be counted accurately. Specific primers in the conserved constant-segment region were used to synthesize first-strand cDNA for TCR alpha and beta chains. To control for contamination, each cDNA library was double barcoded with a SMART-Mk sample barcode plus Illumina barcodes. TruSeq adapter sequences and Illumina sample barcodes were added in two successive PCR steps. The Illumina HiSeq platform was used with custom primers to sequence TCR alpha and beta cDNA libraries. For the original study's pipeline: Raw reads were processed with MiGEC to extract unique molecular identifiers, and MiXCR was used to determine CDR3 positions. For each individual, recombination models were inferred using an EM algorithm with the repgenHMM and IGoR tools. Shared clonotype analysis was performed with the tcR package in R, normalizing sharing by the product of cloneset sizes. To study raw recombination free of thymic and clonal selection effects, out-of-frame nonproductive sequences were analyzed. Starting from the raw public reads, TCRdb applied fastp trimming at Q25, assembled clones with MiXCR and retained in-frame beta chains. CDR3 protein sequences are deduplicated, and each keeps its most common genes and DNA. The V and J calls and clone size are TCRdb's, not the authors'. This sample holds under 900,000 distinct CDR3 sequences; 18% were observed only once. The top ten clones comprise about 12% of the sample.

All donors were healthy Caucasians. Three pairs of female monozygotic twins, all aged roughly 18 to 30 years, made up the twin cohort. Peripheral blood mononuclear cells were used as the source from which RNA for TCR libraries was isolated. These data are taken from a study of identical twins (dated by TCRdb to about 2016). Broadly, across the study: To test whether fetal clonotypes persist, the study used deep sequencing on TCR alpha and beta repertoires from monozygotic twins, unrelated adults of various ages, and cord blood. Replicate twin experiments were performed at different times using different library preparation protocols to rule out contamination.

The investigation overall reported the following: Abundant cord blood beta clonotypes carried fewer insertions; young adult naive repertoires showed a weaker similar trend, while memory repertoires showed none. Because the same donors could not be followed over many years, conclusions were based on cross-sectional statistical analysis. Compared with coincidental sharing between unrelated individuals, out-of-frame TCR alpha sequences shared between twins had an excess of sequences with low generation probability. In monozygotic twins, out-of-frame TCR alpha sharing was systematically underestimated by recombination models, although the models agreed with sharing between unrelated individuals. Invariant T cells such as MAIT and iNKT could partly confound zero-insertion analyses, though diverse VJ usage argued against this for most clonotypes. In beta out-of-frame sequences, excess twin sharing was weaker, because having fewer shared sequences lowered the signal-to-noise ratio.

A further study also used this sample, focusing on T cells expressing NK-cell markers. The second investigation adds: Three sorted T-cell subsets (CD3+CD56+NKG2C+, CD3+CD56+NKG2C- and CD3+CD56-NKG2C+) from 7 to 9 donors had their TCR beta-chain repertoires profiled. Seven of the eight sequenced donors were HCMV-seropositive and one was HCMV-seronegative. To restrict sorting to alphabetaTCR-expressing T cells, an anti-gammadeltaTCR antibody was added in several experiments. For more than 5 donors, the dominant CD3+CD56+NKG2C+ clonotypes were among the top 10 CD8+ clonotypes and accounted for about 1.0-7.5% of CD8+ T cells. Those dominant clonotypes were again the most abundant among CD3+CD56-NKG2C+ cells in a few donors, at about 25-65%. Whether the expanded NKG2C-expressing T cell clones were specific for HCMV antigens remained unclear. Randomly selected healthy volunteers, three men and five women, were used as the eight sequenced donors. HCMV-specific IgG was detected in serum with a commercial ELISA kit to determine HCMV serostatus. Bulk peripheral blood T-cell repertoires were additionally sequenced from unsorted PBMC for several donors. MIGEC was used to demultiplex reads and group reads by UMI, and MiTCR was used to assemble and quantify clonotypes. To exclude erroneous sequences, only TCR cDNA sequences supported by at least two reads were retained. Downstream repertoire analysis used the tcR package, and clonotypes were matched across fractions by CDR3 nucleotide sequence plus V segment. Antigen specificity was annotated against VDJdb with VDJmatch, allowing one amino acid substitution in CDR3.

Sequenced material: PBMCs. The clonotype comes from a woman aged 18-35 years in good health. In this chain, TRBV9 is recombined with TRBJ2-5, with no confidently assigned D gene. The CDR3 reads as follows: CASSVASDPVETQYF. The bases are TGTGCCAGCAGCGTAGCGTCAGACCCCGTAGAGACCCAGTACTTC.